Each of the 16 T cell receptor beta chains below was sequenced from the same sample in a study of OX40 agonist ivuxolimab in advanced cancers. Libraries were prepared by immunoSEQ multiplex PCR; TCRdb keeps only in-frame clonotypes and omits some of them. The sample lists some 78,000 clones, 88% occurring once. This specimen was CD4+ or CD8+ T cells sorted from blood, taken in a trial of the OX40 agonist ivuxolimab. These receptors were collected from an adult with an advanced solid tumor such as melanoma, head and neck, liver or kidney cancer.

The V gene is TRBV6-5, the J gene TRBJ1-4; D remains ambiguous. Trimming removed 4 bases at V and 8 bases at J, with 14 bases between. Germline values: CDR1 MNHEY, CDR2 SVGAGI. The CDR3 is made up of 14 amino acids. CDR3 nucleotide sequence: TGTGCCAGCAGTTCGGCCCCGGTGGGCGAAAAACTGTTTTTT. Residues: CASSSAPVGEKLFF.

The chain combines TRBV6-5 with TRBJ2-7; 9 positions agree with TRBD1. Germline lookup yields CDR1 MNHEY and CDR2 SVGAGI. V lost 6 bases, J lost 7 bases, and 10 bases stayed unmatched. The CDR3 is made up of 14 amino acids. The DNA for the CDR3 is TGTGCCAGCAGCCGGGGACAGGGCTCGGGGGAGCAGTACTTC. It is translated as CASSRGQGSGEQYF.

The gene calls are TRBV5-1 and TRBJ2-2; D perhaps matches TRBD2 (6 bases). Per germline, CDR1 SGHRS and CDR2 YFSETQ. The CDR3 has 16 amino acids. The ends were cut back, 4 bases at V and 2 bases at J, with 15 bases in the middle. The CDR3 DNA is TGCGCCAGCAGCCCGGGGGATCGGGGAAACACCGGGGAGCTGTTTTTT. Translation: CASSPGDRGNTGELFF. Together with reference TRBV5-1 and TRBJ2-2, the CDR3 gives the full variable domain: KAGVTQTPRYLIKTRGQQVTLSCSPISGHRSVSWYQQTPGQGLQFLFEYFSETQRNKGNFPGRFSGRQFSNSRSEMNVSTLELGDSALYLCASSPGDRGNTGELFFGEGSRLTVL.

This rearrangement joins TRBV15 to TRBJ1-2; 9 bases fit TRBD1. This CDR3 has 16 residues. The V segment lost 0 bases and the J segment 7 bases; nucleotides outside the gene matches: 9. Germline CDR1 and CDR2: LNHNV and YYDKDF (reference sequence). The CDR3 DNA sequence: TGTGCCACCAGCAGAGATTGGGCCTCGGGACAGGGTGGCTACACCTTC. Its protein is CATSRDWASGQGGYTF.

The V gene is TRBV15, the J gene TRBJ1-1; TRBD1 might be the D (6 bases). Looked up from germline, CDR1 is LNHNV and CDR2 is YYDKDF (reference sequence). This CDR3 has 14 amino acids. With 0 bases removed from V and 11 bases from J, the gap between germline ends came to 16 bases. DNA for the CDR3: TGTGCCACCAGCAGAGATTTTGCGGGGGCGACGGCTTTCTTT. This sequence encodes CATSRDFAGATAFF.

The chain recombines TRBV15 with TRBJ2-5, with D perhaps assigned TRBD1 or TRBD2 (5 bases each). Germline CDR1 and CDR2: LNHNV and YYDKDF (reference sequence). V was clipped by 0 bases and J by 2 bases, with 28 bases between them. The CDR3 has 21 amino acids. CDR3: CATSRDMVRLLVGDRQETQYF. The CDR3 region has the DNA TGTGCCACCAGCAGAGATATGGTCCGCTTGCTAGTGGGGGATAGACAAGAGACCCAGTACTTC.

V and J are TRBV5-8 and TRBJ1-2; tentative D call: TRBD1 (5 bases). V lost 7 bases and J 9 bases, leaving 19 bases between the germline ends. From germline, CDR1 is SGHTS and CDR2 YDEGEE. The CDR3 length is 13 residues. CDR3 residues: CASPMGQTGSYTF. DNA of the CDR3: TGTGCCAGCCCAATGGGGCAGACGGGGAGCTACACCTTC.

The chain's CDR3 is CASSESGAQYF. CDR3 nucleotides: TGTGCCAGCAGTGAGTCGGGGGCCCAGTACTTC. The genes are TRBV6-1 and TRBJ2-5; perhaps TRBD2 as D (6 bases). This CDR3 spans 11 amino acids. The V and J ends lost 3 bases and 9 bases respectively, with 8 bases between them. Germline V gives CDR1 MNHNS, CDR2 SASEGT.

In its sample, this clone was seen a few times. This sequence joins TRBV28 and TRBJ1-1; unclear D gene. The CDR3 is 12 residues long. V lost 5 bases, J lost 8 bases, and 12 bases lay in between. The germline V gene encodes CDR1 MDHEN and CDR2 SYDVKM. CDR3 sequence reads: CASSLQATEAFF. The CDR3 DNA sequence: TGTGCCAGCAGTCTCCAGGCTACCGAAGCTTTCTTT.

A single count supports this clone. A read error is likely, as this CDR3 ends without the conserved phenylalanine or tryptophan. This chain uses TRBV6-1 with TRBJ1-6; no clear D. Trimming took 1 base from V and 14 from J, leaving 9 bases between them. The CDR3 is 12 residues long. Per the germline V gene, CDR1 is MNHNS and CDR2 is SASEGT. The CDR3 loop is CASSEVGLTLHL. In nucleotides, the CDR3 is TGTGCCAGCAGTGAAGTGGGGTTGACCCTCCACCTT.

This chain joins TRBV18 and TRBJ2-5, with D possibly matching TRBD2 (5 bases). Judging by the DNA end, TRBJ2-7 fits better; the J call may be wrong. This CDR3 contains 14 residues. Germline CDR1 reads KGHSH; CDR2 reads LQKENI. The CDR3 protein is CASREDRNSYEQYF. Written as DNA, the CDR3 is TGTGCCAGCCGGGAAGACCGAAACTCCTACGAGCAGTACTTC.

The chain couples TRBV9 to TRBJ2-1, with D possibly matching TRBD1 (5 bases). The CDR3 loop spans 14 amino acids. CDR1 is SGDLS and CDR2 is YYNGEE in the germline V gene. With 0 bases removed from V and 10 bases from J, the gap between germline ends came to 14 bases. For the CDR3, the DNA is TGTGCCAGCAGCGTAGCTAGTGGGGCATCCGAGCAGTTCTTC. Translating it yields CASSVASGASEQFF.

The V and J genes are TRBV7-3 and TRBJ2-2, with D tentatively TRBD2 (6 bases). CDR1 SGHTA and CDR2 FQGTGA come from the germline V gene. V was cut by 5 bases and J by 8 bases, with 15 bases left in between. The CDR3 runs 14 residues. The CDR3 coding sequence is TGTGCCAGCAGCCCAGGGACTCCCGGGGGGGAGCTGTTTTTT. Its protein is CASSPGTPGGELFF.

The J gene is TRBJ1-5, the V gene TRBV27; a weak D match, TRBD1 (5 bases). Germline-derived CDR1 and CDR2 are MNHEY and SMNVEV (reference sequence). The CDR3 has 14 residues. Trimming pared 10 bases from V and 0 bases from J, leaving 13 bases between. CDR3 amino acids: CATGDGYSNQPQHF. For the CDR3, the DNA is TGTGCCACCGGGGACGGATATAGCAATCAGCCCCAGCATTTT.

The chain carries TRBV7-8 and TRBJ1-3; 9 positions match TRBD1. The CDR3 loop spans 16 amino acids. CDR1 SGHVS and CDR2 FQNEAQ come from the germline V gene. Trimming removed 5 bases from V and 0 bases from J; junction bases left unmatched: 5. In nucleotides, the CDR3 is TGTGCCAGCAGCCTTAGGACAGGGGCCTCTGGAAACACCATATATTTT. As protein: CASSLRTGASGNTIYF.

This chain joins TRBV6-1 and TRBJ2-7; D is ambiguous. V was clipped by 1 base and J by 2 bases, with 18 bases between them. CDR3 length equals 17 residues. The V gene's germline CDR1 is MNHNS and CDR2 SASEGT. CDR3 residues: CASSEGGSTHYPYEQYF. CDR3 DNA: TGTGCCAGCAGTGAAGGAGGATCTACTCATTACCCCTACGAGCAGTACTTC.